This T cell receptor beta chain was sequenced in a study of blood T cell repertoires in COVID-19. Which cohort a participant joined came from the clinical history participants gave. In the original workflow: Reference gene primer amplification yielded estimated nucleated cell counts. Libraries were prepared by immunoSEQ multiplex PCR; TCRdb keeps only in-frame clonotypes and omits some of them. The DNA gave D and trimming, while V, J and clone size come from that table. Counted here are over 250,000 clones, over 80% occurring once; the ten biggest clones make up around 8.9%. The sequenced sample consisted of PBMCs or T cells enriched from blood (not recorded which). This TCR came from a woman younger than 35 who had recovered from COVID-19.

The CDR3 loop reads CASSSTTGGPYGYTF. In DNA, the CDR3 is TGTGCCAGCAGTTCCACGACAGGCGGCCCCTATGGCTACACCTTC. V is TRBV28 and J is TRBJ1-2; D perhaps matches TRBD1 (6 bases). CDR1 MDHEN and CDR2 SYDVKM come from the germline V gene. The CDR3 contains 15 residues. The germline V and J ends were trimmed by 4 bases and 4 bases, with 16 bases remaining between them.